The clone carrying this TCR beta chain was recorded a few times. Its antigen is still unknown. Unique molecular identifiers featured in how the TCRbeta library was prepared. A single record per CDR3 protein comes from TCRdb applying MiXCR to the PCR reads. The table includes about 350,000 distinct CDR3 sequences, roughly 17% detected once. CDR3 size: 14 residues. Germline values: CDR1 SGHAT, CDR2 FQDESV (reference sequence). The V end lost 1 base, the J end lost 5 bases, and 11 bases lay between the germline ends. These data are taken from a study of T-cell reconstitution after alpha-beta-depleted transplantation in children. Notes on the study in general: Newly produced T cells mostly provided counts and TCRbeta diversity after one year, as hyperexpanded clones declined.

This TCR was recovered from a male patient between 2 and 15 years old who had a stem cell transplant for acute lymphoblastic leukemia, so the T cells may come from the graft donor. V usage is TRBV11-1 and J usage is TRBJ2-5; a weak D match, TRBD1 (6 bases). The source was PBMCs, mostly from graft donor cells, collected 360 days after TCRalphabeta/CD19-depleted stem cell transplant. CDR3 in DNA: TGTGCCAGCAGCTTAGTTGGGGGCTCGGAGACCCAGTACTTC. It specifies CASSLVGGSETQYF.